One sample yielded the 20 T cell receptor beta chains listed below, sequenced in a study of T cell repertoires in cytomegalovirus infection. TCRdb fed the reads into MiXCR, producing one record per CDR3 protein. The sample shows about 890,000 distinct CDR3 sequences, approximately 31% of them seen only once. Antigens for these TCRs are unknown. The sequencing used cultured CD8+ T cells from PBMCs, collected from culture after CMV antigen stimulation. These receptors came from a human donor in good health (CMV status not recorded). Some clones in this sample may be carry-over from other donors' samples.

This clonotype was picked up a small number of times. The V call is TRBV6-2 or TRBV6-3, the J call TRBJ2-7; D is possibly TRBD2 (6 bases). Deletions cut 0 bases from V and 2 bases from J, with 8 bases between. The CDR3 extends over 14 amino acids. The V gene's germline CDR1 is MNHEY and CDR2 SVGEGT. The CDR3 bases are TGTGCCAGCAGTTACTCGCGGGGTCCCTACGAGCAGTACGTC. This gives the protein CASSYSRGPYEQYV.

The sample holds many counts of this clonotype. The chain employs TRBV4-1 and TRBJ2-2; D is possibly TRBD1 (6 bases). Germline CDR1 reads MGHRA; CDR2 reads YSYEKL. The CDR3 is 17 residues long. The V and J ends lost 3 bases and 3 bases respectively, with 17 bases between them. The DNA of the CDR3 is TGCGCCAGCAGCCAGTGGGCAGGGGTGCTGGACACCGGGGAGCTGTTTTTT. This encodes CASSQWAGVLDTGELFF.

The sample holds a few counts of this clonotype. V and J are TRBV27 and TRBJ1-2; D gene unclear. Deletions cut 4 bases from V and 3 bases from J, with 15 bases between. Germline CDR1 MNHEY, CDR2 SMNVEV (reference sequence). The CDR3 runs 15 residues. The CDR3 DNA follows: TGTGCCAGCAGTTCCCCGTCGCGGGCTGACTATGGCTACACCTTC. Translating gives CASSSPSRADYGYTF.

At least ten counts were recorded for this clonotype. The chain is built from TRBV7-9 and TRBJ2-5; 8 bases line up with TRBD1. J was trimmed by 3 bases and V by 5 bases; bases with no gene match: 2. The CDR3 is made up of 13 amino acids. The germline CDR1 and CDR2 sequences are SEHNR and FQNEAQ (reference sequence). The CDR3 is CASSQQGEETQYF. The CDR3 DNA is TGTGCCAGCAGCCAACAGGGGGAAGAGACCCAGTACTTC. Using reference TRBV7-9 and TRBJ2-5 for the parts outside the CDR3, the full variable domain is DTGVSQNPRHKITKRGQNVTFRCDPISEHNRLYWYRQTLGQGPEFLTYFQNEAQLEKSRLLSDRFSAERPKGSFSTLEIQRTEQGDSAMYLCASSQQGEETQYFGPGTRLLVL.

The V gene is TRBV7-9, the J gene TRBJ2-1; a weak D match, TRBD2 (6 bases). CDR1 and CDR2 from the germline V gene are SEHNR and FQNEAQ (reference sequence). The ends were cut back, 5 bases at V and 1 base at J, with 18 bases in the middle. The CDR3 is 17 residues long. CDR3 residues: CASSAGPALRSYNEQFF. CDR3 DNA sequence: TGTGCCAGCAGCGCGGGGCCCGCGCTTAGATCCTACAATGAGCAGTTCTTC.

This clonotype was observed once. The rearrangement uses TRBV12-3 or TRBV12-4 and TRBJ2-1, with 12 bases aligning to TRBD1. With 10 bases clipped from V and 8 bases from J, the junction kept 6 bases outside the gene matches. This CDR3 is 13 amino acids long. Here the CDR3 DNA reads TGTGCCACCGAAGGGACAGGGGGCCATGAGCAGTTCTTC. Translating gives CATEGTGGHEQFF.

This clonotype has a handful of counts. The chain's CDR3 is CASSLSDTGYLGYTF. The CDR3 region has the DNA TGTGCCAGCAGTTTATCGGACACGGGGTATCTTGGCTACACCTTC. The chain carries TRBV27 and TRBJ1-2, with a possible D match to TRBD1 (5 bases). V lost 0 bases to trimming and J lost 7 bases, with 15 bases between them. The CDR3 is 15 amino acids. CDR1 and CDR2 from the germline V gene are MNHEY and SMNVEV (reference sequence).

In this sample, this clonotype turned up once. The CDR3 DNA is TGTGCCAGCAGCTTAGACAGGGGTCCGCGGGATACGCAGTATTTT. Translation gives CASSLDRGPRDTQYF. The rearrangement links TRBV13 to TRBJ2-3, with TRBD1 matching 7 bases. The CDR3 sequence is 15 residues long. The germline V gene encodes CDR1 PRHDT and CDR2 FYEKMQ (reference sequence). After removal of 1 base from V and 6 bases from J, the junction contained 7 bases not matched to a gene.

The table lists this clonotype with many counts. The chain employs TRBV7-6 and TRBJ2-1, with TRBD1 as a possible D gene (6 bases). The CDR3 loop spans 13 amino acids. V was cut by 6 bases and J by 4 bases, with 10 bases left in between. The germline gives CDR1 SGHVS, CDR2 FNYEAQ. CDR3 sequence reads: CASRPDSYNEQFF. CDR3 bases: TGTGCCAGCAGACCGGACAGTTACAATGAGCAGTTCTTC.

This chain joins TRBV7-9 and TRBJ2-2; the match to TRBD1 covers 8 bases. V gave up 5 bases and J gave up 7 bases; unmatched junction bases: 6. CDR1 is SEHNR, CDR2 FQNEAQ, per germline (reference sequence). The CDR3 is 14 amino acids. CDR3 amino acids: CASSRPGGGGELFF. The CDR3 region has the DNA TGTGCCAGCAGCCGCCCAGGGGGCGGCGGGGAGCTGTTTTTT.

The J gene is TRBJ2-1, the V gene TRBV29-1; a possible D gene is TRBD2 (6 bases). Trimming stripped 6 bases from V and 8 bases from J, with 20 bases between. The CDR3 loop spans 14 amino acids. Germline CDR1 SQVTM, CDR2 ANQGSEA. CDR3 DNA sequence: TGCAGCGTGACGGGGGACCCGCGTTTGGATGAGCAGTTCTTC. The encoded protein is CSVTGDPRLDEQFF.

This clonotype was observed at least ten times. The genes are TRBV6-2 or TRBV6-3 and TRBJ1-1; D perhaps matches TRBD1 (6 bases). CDR1 and CDR2 (germline): MNHEY, SVGEGT. The CDR3 is 12 amino acids. V was trimmed by 10 bases and J by 7 bases, leaving 16 bases between them. This CDR3 is CAIRRGGHEAFF. In DNA, the CDR3 is TGTGCCATTAGGCGAGGGGGACATGAAGCTTTCTTT.

This clonotype was counted a few times. V usage is TRBV6-1 and J usage is TRBJ1-6, with D perhaps TRBD1 (6 bases). V gave up 2 bases and J gave up 2 bases, with 16 bases separating them. Germline CDR1 reads MNHNS; CDR2 reads SASEGT. The CDR3 consists of 18 residues. CDR3 sequence reads: CASSEQATGNTYNSPLHF. In DNA, the CDR3 is TGTGCCAGCAGTGAACAGGCCACAGGGAACACCTATAATTCACCCCTCCACTTT.

The chain recombines TRBV7-9 with TRBJ2-5, with TRBD2 identical over 7 bases. The germline CDR1 and CDR2 sequences are SEHNR and FQNEAQ (reference sequence). The CDR3 loop spans 12 amino acids. Trimming took 0 bases from V and 9 from J; bases not matched to a gene: 1. CDR3 nucleotide sequence: TGTGCCAGCAGCTTAGCAGGGAGGGCCCAGTACTTC. Its translation: CASSLAGRAQYF.

The chain joins TRBV5-1 to TRBJ1-1; D may be TRBD1 (6 bases). V lost 4 bases and J lost 2, with 12 bases in between. Germline V lookup: CDR1 SGHRS, CDR2 YFSETQ. CDR3 length: 14 amino acids. This CDR3 reads CASSLSGTNTEAFF. CDR3 bases: TGCGCCAGCAGCCTATCCGGGACAAACACTGAAGCTTTCTTT.

V and J are TRBV4-2 and TRBJ1-4; a weak D match, TRBD1 (5 bases). Germline V gives CDR1 LGHNA, CDR2 YNFKEQ. CDR3 length equals 15 residues. V lost 3 bases to trimming and J lost 7 bases, with 15 bases between them. The DNA of the CDR3 is TGTGCCAGCAGCCACCCTGGAGGGGAGGGTGAAAAACTGTTTTTT. Translating it yields CASSHPGGEGEKLFF.

This clonotype has more than one count but fewer than ten. The J gene is TRBJ1-5, the V gene TRBV7-8, with TRBD1 matching 10 bases. Germline values: CDR1 SGHVS, CDR2 FQNEAQ. V trimming: 2 bases; J trimming: 6 bases; junction bases outside the gene matches: 4. The CDR3 spans 15 residues. CDR3 sequence (DNA): TGTGCCAGCAGCTTAAGGACAGGGGGTCTTCAGCCCCAGCATTTT. Its protein product is CASSLRTGGLQPQHF.

The chain carries TRBV6-2 or TRBV6-3 and TRBJ2-5; no clear D. This CDR3 spans 14 amino acids. CDR1 and CDR2 from the germline V gene are MNHEY and SVGEGT. Trimming pared 5 bases from V and 3 bases from J, leaving 13 bases between. CDR3 nucleotides: TGTGCCAGCAGTCAGATTCACAGTGAAGAGACCCAGTACTTC. Protein product: CASSQIHSEETQYF.

This chain's CDR3 is CASSENRIPYEQYV. CDR3 bases: TGTGCCAGCAGTGAGAACAGAATCCCCTACGAGCAGTACGTC. The V call is TRBV2, the J call TRBJ2-7; unclear D gene. V shed 3 bases and J shed 2 bases, with 11 bases lying between them. The CDR3 length is 14 residues. CDR1 is SNHLY and CDR2 is FYNNEI in the germline V gene.

The chain combines TRBV5-4 with TRBJ2-3; D is possibly TRBD1 or TRBD2 (5 bases each). CDR1 SGHNT and CDR2 YYREEE come from the germline V gene (reference sequence). Between the trimmed V and J ends, which lost 10 bases and 2 bases, there was a span of 14 bases. The CDR3 runs to 13 residues. CDR3 in amino acids: CAGGGPDTDTQYF. The CDR3 DNA sequence: TGTGCCGGTGGGGGTCCTGACACAGATACGCAGTATTTT.